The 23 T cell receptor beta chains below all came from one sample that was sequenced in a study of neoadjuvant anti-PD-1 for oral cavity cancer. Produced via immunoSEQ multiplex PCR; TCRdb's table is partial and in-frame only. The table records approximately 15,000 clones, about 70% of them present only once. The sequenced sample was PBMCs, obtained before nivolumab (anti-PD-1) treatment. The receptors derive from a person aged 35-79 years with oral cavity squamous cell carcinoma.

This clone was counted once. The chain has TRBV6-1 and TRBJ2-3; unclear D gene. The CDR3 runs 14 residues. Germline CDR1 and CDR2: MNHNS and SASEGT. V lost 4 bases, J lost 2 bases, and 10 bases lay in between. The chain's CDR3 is CASSGGVYTDTQYF. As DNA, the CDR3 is TGTGCCAGCAGTGGTGGAGTTTACACAGATACGCAGTATTTT.

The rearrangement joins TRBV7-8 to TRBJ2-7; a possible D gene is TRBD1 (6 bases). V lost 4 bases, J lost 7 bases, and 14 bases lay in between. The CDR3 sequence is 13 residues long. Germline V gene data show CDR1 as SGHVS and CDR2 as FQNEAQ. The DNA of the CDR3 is TGTGCCAGCAGCTCGCCAACAGGGCGAGAGCAGTACTTC. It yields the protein CASSSPTGREQYF.

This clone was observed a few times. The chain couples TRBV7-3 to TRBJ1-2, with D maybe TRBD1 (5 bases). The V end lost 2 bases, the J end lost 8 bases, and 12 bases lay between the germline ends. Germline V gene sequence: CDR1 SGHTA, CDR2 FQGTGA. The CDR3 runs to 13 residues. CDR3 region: CASSLGTGRGYTF. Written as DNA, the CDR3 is TGTGCCAGCAGCTTAGGGACGGGTAGAGGCTACACCTTC. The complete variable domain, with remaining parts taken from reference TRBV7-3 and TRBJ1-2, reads GAGVSQTPSNKVTEKGKYVELRCDPISGHTALYWYRQSLGQGPEFLIYFQGTGAADDSGLPNDRFFAVRPEGSVSTLKIQRTERGDSAVYLCASSLGTGRGYTFGSGTRLTVV.

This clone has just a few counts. CDR3 DNA: TGTGCCAGCAGCTCTAGCACCCTCGGGGGCACCCAGTACTTC. Translation: CASSSSTLGGTQYF. V is TRBV13 and J is TRBJ2-5, with D possibly being TRBD1 or TRBD2 (6 bases each). V shed 4 bases and J shed 8 bases, with 17 bases lying between them. Germline V lookup: CDR1 PRHDT, CDR2 FYEKMQ (reference sequence). CDR3 size: 14 residues. The complete variable domain, with remaining parts taken from reference TRBV13 and TRBJ2-5, reads AAGVIQSPRHLIKEKRETATLKCYPIPRHDTVYWYQQGPGQDPQFLISFYEKMQSDKGSIPDRFSAQQFSDYHSELNMSSLELGDSALYFCASSSSTLGGTQYFGPGTRLLVL.

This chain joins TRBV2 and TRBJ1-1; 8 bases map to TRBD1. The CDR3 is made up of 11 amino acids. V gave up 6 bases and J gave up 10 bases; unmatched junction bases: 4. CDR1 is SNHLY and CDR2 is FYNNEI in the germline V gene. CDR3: CASSPDRGAFF. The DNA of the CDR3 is TGTGCCAGCAGCCCCGACAGGGGAGCTTTCTTT. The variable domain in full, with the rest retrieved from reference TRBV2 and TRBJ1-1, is EPEVTQTPSHQVTQMGQEVILRCVPISNHLYFYWYRQILGQKVEFLVSFYNNEISEKSEIFDDQFSVERPDGSNFTLKIRSTKLEDSAMYFCASSPDRGAFFGQGTRLTVV.

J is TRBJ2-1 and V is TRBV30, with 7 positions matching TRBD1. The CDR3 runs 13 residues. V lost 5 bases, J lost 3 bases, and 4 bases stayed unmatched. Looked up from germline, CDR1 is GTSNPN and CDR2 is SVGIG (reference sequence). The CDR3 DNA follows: TGTGCCTGGGGGGACAGCTTCTACAATGAGCAGTTCTTC. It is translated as CAWGDSFYNEQFF.

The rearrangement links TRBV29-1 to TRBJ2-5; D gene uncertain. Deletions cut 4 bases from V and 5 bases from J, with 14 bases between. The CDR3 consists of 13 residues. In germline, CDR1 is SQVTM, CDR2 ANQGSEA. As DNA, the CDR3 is TGCAGCGTTGTTAGCCTAGGTGGGGAGACCCAGTACTTC. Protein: CSVVSLGGETQYF.

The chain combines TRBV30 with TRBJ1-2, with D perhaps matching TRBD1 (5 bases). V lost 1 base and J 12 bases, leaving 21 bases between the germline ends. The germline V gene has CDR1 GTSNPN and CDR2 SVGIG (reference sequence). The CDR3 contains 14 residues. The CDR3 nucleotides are TGTGCCTGGAGTGCCCAGGCTCAGGGCCGGCCGGACACCTTC. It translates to CAWSAQAQGRPDTF.

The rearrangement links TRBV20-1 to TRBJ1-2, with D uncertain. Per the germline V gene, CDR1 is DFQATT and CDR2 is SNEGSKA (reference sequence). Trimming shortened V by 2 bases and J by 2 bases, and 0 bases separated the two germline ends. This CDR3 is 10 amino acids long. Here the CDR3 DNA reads TGCAGTGCTAGAAACTATGGCTACACCTTC. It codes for CSARNYGYTF.

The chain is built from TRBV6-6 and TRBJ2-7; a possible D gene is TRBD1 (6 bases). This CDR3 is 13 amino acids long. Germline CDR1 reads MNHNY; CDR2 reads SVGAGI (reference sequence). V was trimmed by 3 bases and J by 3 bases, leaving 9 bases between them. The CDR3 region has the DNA TGTGCCAGCAGTTATACAGGGAGCTACGAGCAGTACTTC. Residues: CASSYTGSYEQYF.

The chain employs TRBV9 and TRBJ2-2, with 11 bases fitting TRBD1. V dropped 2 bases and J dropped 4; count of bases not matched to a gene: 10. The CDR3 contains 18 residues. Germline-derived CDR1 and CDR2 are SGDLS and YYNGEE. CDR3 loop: CASSVAGTGGRSTGELFF. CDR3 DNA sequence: TGTGCCAGCAGCGTTGCCGGGACAGGGGGGCGTAGCACCGGGGAGCTGTTTTTT.

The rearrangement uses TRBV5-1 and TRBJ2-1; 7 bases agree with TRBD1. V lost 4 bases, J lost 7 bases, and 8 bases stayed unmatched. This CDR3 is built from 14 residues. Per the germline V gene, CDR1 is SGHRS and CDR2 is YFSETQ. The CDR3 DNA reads TGCGCCAGCAGCCCTTGGGACAGTTTAAATGAGCAGTTCTTC. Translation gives CASSPWDSLNEQFF. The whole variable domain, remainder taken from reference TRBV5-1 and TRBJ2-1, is KAGVTQTPRYLIKTRGQQVTLSCSPISGHRSVSWYQQTPGQGLQFLFEYFSETQRNKGNFPGRFSGRQFSNSRSEMNVSTLELGDSALYLCASSPWDSLNEQFFGPGTRLTVL.

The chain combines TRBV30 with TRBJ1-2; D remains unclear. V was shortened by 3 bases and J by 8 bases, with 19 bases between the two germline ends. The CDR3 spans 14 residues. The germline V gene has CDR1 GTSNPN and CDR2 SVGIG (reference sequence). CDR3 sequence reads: CAWRDQGRGRGYTF. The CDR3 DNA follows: TGTGCCTGGAGGGACCAAGGACGGGGTCGGGGCTACACCTTC.

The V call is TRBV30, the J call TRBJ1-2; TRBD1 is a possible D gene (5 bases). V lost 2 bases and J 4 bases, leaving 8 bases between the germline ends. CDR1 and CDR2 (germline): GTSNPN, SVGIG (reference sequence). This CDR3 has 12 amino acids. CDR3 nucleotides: TGTGCCTGGAGTAGGGGAAGCTATGGCTACACCTTC. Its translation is CAWSRGSYGYTF.

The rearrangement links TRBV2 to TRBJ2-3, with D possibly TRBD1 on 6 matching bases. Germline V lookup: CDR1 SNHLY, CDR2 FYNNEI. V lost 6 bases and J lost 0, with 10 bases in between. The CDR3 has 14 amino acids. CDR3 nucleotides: TGTGCCAGCAGCCCGGGACACAGCACAGATACGCAGTATTTT. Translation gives CASSPGHSTDTQYF.

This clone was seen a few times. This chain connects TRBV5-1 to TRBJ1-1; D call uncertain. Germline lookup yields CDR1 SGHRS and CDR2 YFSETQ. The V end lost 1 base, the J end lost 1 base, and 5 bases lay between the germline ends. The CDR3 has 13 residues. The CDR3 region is CASSLSKNTEAFF. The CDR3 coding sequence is TGCGCCAGCAGCTTGAGTAAGAACACTGAAGCTTTCTTT.

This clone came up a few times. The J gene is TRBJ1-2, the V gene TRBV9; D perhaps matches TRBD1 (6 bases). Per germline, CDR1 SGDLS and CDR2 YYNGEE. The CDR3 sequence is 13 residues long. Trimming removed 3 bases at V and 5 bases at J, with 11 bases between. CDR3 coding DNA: TGTGCCAGCAGCGCAACAGGGACTTATGGCTACACCTTC. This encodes CASSATGTYGYTF.

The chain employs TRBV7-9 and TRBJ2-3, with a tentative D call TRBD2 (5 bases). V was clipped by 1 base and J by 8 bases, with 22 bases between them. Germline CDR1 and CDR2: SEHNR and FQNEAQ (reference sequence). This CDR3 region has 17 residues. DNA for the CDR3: TGTGCCAGCAGCTTAGAGAACCCCTTGGGAAATCGGGGTACGCAGTATTTT. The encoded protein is CASSLENPLGNRGTQYF.

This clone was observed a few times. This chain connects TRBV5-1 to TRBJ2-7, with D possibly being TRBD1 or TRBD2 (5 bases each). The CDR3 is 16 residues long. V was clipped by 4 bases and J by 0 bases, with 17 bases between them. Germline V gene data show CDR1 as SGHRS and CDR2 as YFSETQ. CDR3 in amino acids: CASSPGTAESSYEQYF. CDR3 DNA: TGCGCCAGCAGCCCGGGGACGGCTGAAAGCTCCTACGAGCAGTACTTC.

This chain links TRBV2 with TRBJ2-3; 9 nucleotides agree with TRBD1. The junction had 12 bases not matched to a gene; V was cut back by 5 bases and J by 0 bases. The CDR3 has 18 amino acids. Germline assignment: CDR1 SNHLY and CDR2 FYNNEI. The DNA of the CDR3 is TGTGCCAGCAGTCCGGGACAGGGAATCCTACCTAGCACAGATACGCAGTATTTT. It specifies CASSPGQGILPSTDTQYF.

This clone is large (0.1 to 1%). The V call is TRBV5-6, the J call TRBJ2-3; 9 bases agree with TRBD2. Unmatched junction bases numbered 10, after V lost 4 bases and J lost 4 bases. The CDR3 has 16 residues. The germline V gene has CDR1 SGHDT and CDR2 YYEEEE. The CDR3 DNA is TGTGCCAGCAGCCCCGCAGGGCTAGCGGGATCAGATACGCAGTATTTT. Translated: CASSPAGLAGSDTQYF.

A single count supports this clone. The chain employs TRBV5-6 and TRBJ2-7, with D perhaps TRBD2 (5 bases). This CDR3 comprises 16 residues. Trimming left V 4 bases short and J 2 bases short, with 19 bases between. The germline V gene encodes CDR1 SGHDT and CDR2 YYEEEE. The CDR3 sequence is CASSVWSTAGAYEQYF. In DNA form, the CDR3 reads TGTGCCAGCAGCGTTTGGAGTACGGCGGGTGCCTACGAGCAGTACTTC.

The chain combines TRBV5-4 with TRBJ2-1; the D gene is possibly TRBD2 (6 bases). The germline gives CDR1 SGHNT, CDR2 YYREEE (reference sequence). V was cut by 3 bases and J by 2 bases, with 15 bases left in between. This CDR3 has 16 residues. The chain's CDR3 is CASSSGRQWTYNEQFF. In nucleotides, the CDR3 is TGTGCCAGCAGCTCTGGGAGGCAATGGACCTACAATGAGCAGTTCTTC.